Listed below are T cell receptor beta chains from one sample, sequenced in a study of cytomegalovirus exposure and HLA in healthy donors. The table came from immunoSEQ multiplex PCR; TCRdb's copy has only in-frame clones and leaves some out. The profile shows 170,000 or so clones, 65% to 85% of them singletons. Source material: PBMCs. These receptors were taken from a man aged 55-75 years in good health and CMV-seronegative. Each CDR3 is given with its conserved first and last residue.

>TRBJ2-5|TRBV5-1
CASSLEGRLAGVETQYF
>TRBJ2-5|TRBV9
CASSLAGVSETQYF
>TRBJ2-5|TRBV7-8
CASSLVSGGASETQYF
>TRBJ2-1|TRBV9
CASSGPRSAGEQFF
>TRBJ1-1|TRBV2
CARPEQDGGRMAATEAFF
>TRBJ1-6|TRBV10-2
CASSESRDRGTLDSPLHF
>TRBJ1-1|TRBV7-8
CASSLEIRGTEAFF
>TRBJ1-2|TRBV5-6
CASSLDQGANYGYTF
>TRBJ1-1|TRBV18
CASSLGQGGEAFF
>TRBJ2-2|TRBV5-1
CASTNAQGNTGELFF
>TRBJ1-2|TRBV4-1
CASSQAETSDGYTF
>TRBJ1-6|TRBV5-1
CASRTGDNSPLHF
>TRBJ2-5|TRBV7-2
CASSLARGSETQYF
>TRBJ2-7|TRBV27
CASSHRDRGPYEQYF
>TRBJ2-6|TRBV10-3
CAIRDSTGSSSKSGANVLTF
>TRBJ2-5|TRBV2
CASRPLGQWQETQYF